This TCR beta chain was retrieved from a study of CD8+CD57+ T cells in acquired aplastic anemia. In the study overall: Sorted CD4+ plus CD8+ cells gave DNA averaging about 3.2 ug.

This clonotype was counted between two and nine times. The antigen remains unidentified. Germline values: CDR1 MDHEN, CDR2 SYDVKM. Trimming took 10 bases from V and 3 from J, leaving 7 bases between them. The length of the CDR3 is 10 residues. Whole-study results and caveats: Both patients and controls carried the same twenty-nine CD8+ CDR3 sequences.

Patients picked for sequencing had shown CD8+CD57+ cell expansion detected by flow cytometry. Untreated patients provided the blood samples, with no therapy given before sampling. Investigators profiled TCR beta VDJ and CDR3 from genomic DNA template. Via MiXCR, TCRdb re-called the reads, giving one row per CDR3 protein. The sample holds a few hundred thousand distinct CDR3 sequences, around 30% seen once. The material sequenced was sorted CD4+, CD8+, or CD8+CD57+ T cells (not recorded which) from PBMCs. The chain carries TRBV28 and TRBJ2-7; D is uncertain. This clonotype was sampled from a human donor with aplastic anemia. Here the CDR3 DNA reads TGTGCCACTGCTAACTACGAGCAGTACTTC. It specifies CATANYEQYF.